The subject of this entry is one TCR beta chain. The target antigen is unknown. The sample comes from a study of CD8 T cells in ankylosing spondylitis. Making use of molecular barcodes, quantitative 5'-RACE generated TCR beta libraries. TCRdb re-analysed the 5' RACE reads in MiXCR, keeping a single row per CDR3 protein. The data hold 200,000 to 250,000 distinct CDR3 sequences, with about 17% observed a single time. The CDR3 covers 15 residues. Looked up from germline, CDR1 is MNHEY and CDR2 is SVGEGT. Trimming cost V 4 bases and J 1 base, with 12 bases left between them. Study-level findings and limits: A subset of motif variants has previously been described in the synovial fluid and blood of reactive arthritis. Reportedly, significant enrichment of disease-linked clones occurred in matched ankylosing spondylitis synovial fluid. Relatively rare in peripheral blood, disease-linked clones were also CD8+. For ankylosing spondylitis blood, a TCR beta motif of about 8 highly homologous variants appeared characteristic.

The sample comprised blood, either unsorted or a sorted T cell fraction (not recorded which). V gene TRBV6-2 or TRBV6-3 combines with J gene TRBJ2-3; D is unresolved. This sequence was found in a male donor with ankylosing spondylitis. CDR3 in DNA: TGTGCCAGCAGTTTAGAAGCTGAAGGCACAGATACGCAGTATTTT. As protein: CASSLEAEGTDTQYF.